This TCR beta chain appears in the sequencing data of a study of T cells after yellow fever vaccination. Trimming pared 0 bases from V and 8 bases from J, leaving 13 bases between. The germline CDR1 and CDR2 sequences are SGHRS and YFSETQ. The length of the CDR3 is 14 residues. This clonotype was seen ten or more times. TCRdb fed the 5' RACE reads into MiXCR, producing one record per CDR3 protein. This table holds roughly 320,000 distinct CDR3 sequences, about 10% found once. This sample comprised CD4+ T cells sorted from PBMCs, obtained 45 days after the yellow fever booster vaccination. The TCR sequence derives from a man between 18 and 35 years old who received the YFV17D yellow fever vaccine. The chain has TRBV5-1 and TRBJ2-3; D is uncertain. CDR3 loop: CASSLDSGSGTQYF. For the CDR3, the DNA is TGCGCCAGCAGCTTGGATTCAGGTTCAGGTACGCAGTATTTT.